These 31 T cell receptor beta chains originate from one sample sequenced in a study of blood T cell repertoires in COVID-19 (TCRdb year 2020). The library was produced with the immunoSEQ multiplex PCR assay. In its TCRdb copy, this immuneACCESS table keeps in-frame sequences only and misses some clones. Where compared with another copy, unresolved V genes explain less than half of these, and the others have no known cause. This sample lists approximately 210,000 clones; 86% were detected once. The top ten hold 2.2% of the sample. Sequencing used peripheral blood. The receptors shown here come from a man aged 30 to 39 who had recovered from COVID-19.

The chain recombines TRBV7-6 with TRBJ2-6; 9 bases agree with TRBD1. Trimming removed 5 bases from V and 4 bases from J; junction bases left unmatched: 9. Looked up from germline, CDR1 is SGHVS and CDR2 is FNYEAQ. CDR3 length: 17 amino acids. CDR3 region: CASSHPTGGPGANVLTF. CDR3 bases: TGTGCCAGCAGCCACCCGACAGGGGGTCCCGGGGCCAACGTCCTGACTTTC.

The rearrangement uses TRBV30 and TRBJ1-5; D might be TRBD1 (5 bases). CDR3 length: 12 residues. V lost 6 bases to trimming and J lost 4 bases, with 10 bases between them. CDR1 and CDR2 from the germline V gene are GTSNPN and SVGIG (reference sequence). CDR3 sequence reads: CACRADNQPQHF. The CDR3 DNA reads as TGTGCCTGCAGGGCGGATAATCAGCCCCAGCATTTT.

In this sample, this clone turned up once. J is TRBJ2-1 and V is TRBV5-1; possible D gene TRBD1, 6 bases. This CDR3 spans 14 amino acids. V dropped 4 bases and J dropped 11 bases, with 19 bases sitting between them. Germline values: CDR1 SGHRS, CDR2 YFSETQ. CDR3 residues: CASSRRDKHLQQFF. As DNA, the CDR3 is TGCGCCAGCAGCCGTAGGGACAAACACCTCCAGCAGTTCTTC.

This rearrangement joins TRBV12-3 or TRBV12-4 to TRBJ1-1; D call uncertain. V was clipped by 3 bases and J by 5 bases, with 10 bases between them. This CDR3 spans 13 amino acids. In nucleotides, the CDR3 is TGTGCCAGCAGTTTCTCCCGGGGAACTGAAGCTTTCTTT. Translating gives CASSFSRGTEAFF.

The gene calls are TRBV5-6 and TRBJ2-3; 10 bases match TRBD2. The V gene's germline CDR1 is SGHDT and CDR2 YYEEEE. This CDR3 has 15 amino acids. The junction had 9 bases not matched to a gene; V was cut back by 7 bases and J by 4 bases. The CDR3 sequence is CASGLGLAAADTQYF. The CDR3 coding sequence is TGTGCCAGCGGACTAGGACTAGCGGCGGCAGATACGCAGTATTTT.

This clone was seen once. V and J are TRBV30 and TRBJ1-5; D not certain. Trimming pared 2 bases from V and 0 bases from J, leaving 11 bases between. Germline V gene data show CDR1 as GTSNPN and CDR2 as SVGIG (reference sequence). This CDR3 spans 15 amino acids. The CDR3 loop is CAWSLGVHSNQPQHF. The CDR3 region has the DNA TGTGCCTGGAGTTTGGGAGTCCATAGCAATCAGCCCCAGCATTTT. The full variable domain, rest sourced from reference TRBV30 and TRBJ1-5, is SQTIHQWPATLVQPVGSPLSLECTVEGTSNPNLYWYRQAAGRGLQLLFYSVGIGQISSEVPQNLSASRPQDRQFILSSKKLLLSDSGFYLCAWSLGVHSNQPQHFGDGTRLSIL.

The chain recombines TRBV12-3 or TRBV12-4 with TRBJ2-2; D unclear. CDR3 length: 13 residues. V lost 5 bases and J lost 0, with 4 bases in between. CDR3 bases: TGTGCCAGCAGTCTTGCGAACACCGGGGAGCTGTTTTTT. The encoded protein is CASSLANTGELFF.

This rearrangement joins TRBV11-2 to TRBJ2-2; D not certain. Germline CDR1 and CDR2: SGHAT and FQNNGV. The germline V and J ends were trimmed by 5 bases and 1 base, with 11 bases remaining between them. The CDR3 has 15 amino acids. This CDR3 is CASSGYERNTGELFF. The CDR3, as DNA: TGTGCCAGCAGCGGCTACGAGCGGAACACCGGGGAGCTGTTTTTT.

The chain recombines TRBV6-2 or TRBV6-3 with TRBJ1-2; D possibly corresponds to TRBD1 (6 bases). Germline V gene sequence: CDR1 MNHEY, CDR2 SVGEGT. Trimming left V 5 bases short and J 0 bases short, with 13 bases between. CDR3 length: 15 residues. The DNA for the CDR3 is TGTGCCAGCAGTGACACAGGGCGTCCTAACTATGGCTACACCTTC. Translating it yields CASSDTGRPNYGYTF.

The CDR3 is CASSLDTGSGNTIYF. The CDR3 DNA reads TGTGCCAGCAGCTTGGATACAGGCTCTGGAAACACCATATATTTT. This chain uses TRBV5-8 with TRBJ1-3; tentative D call: TRBD1 (5 bases). This CDR3 contains 15 residues. The V and J ends lost 0 bases and 0 bases respectively, with 7 bases between them. Germline CDR1 reads SGHTS; CDR2 reads YDEGEE.

V is TRBV19 and J is TRBJ1-6; D remains unclear. Per the germline V gene, CDR1 is LNHDA and CDR2 is SQIVND (reference sequence). The length of the CDR3 is 11 residues. Trimming took 1 base from V and 12 from J, leaving 4 bases between them. The CDR3 region has the DNA TGTGCCAGTAGTATAGGAGGACCCCTCCACTTT. This translates into CASSIGGPLHF.

The CDR3 protein is CASITRYGGDGYTF. CDR3 bases: TGTGCCAGCATTACCCGTTACGGGGGAGATGGCTACACCTTC. V usage is TRBV6-5 and J usage is TRBJ1-2; a possible D gene is TRBD1 (5 bases). The CDR3 loop spans 14 amino acids. The V gene's germline CDR1 is MNHEY and CDR2 SVGAGI. Between the trimmed V and J ends, which lost 7 bases and 6 bases, there was a span of 18 bases.

This chain links TRBV7-9 with TRBJ1-2; 12 nucleotides align to TRBD1. This CDR3 has 16 amino acids. The V gene's germline CDR1 is SEHNR and CDR2 FQNEAQ (reference sequence). V was pared by 11 bases and J by 6 bases, with 16 bases of the junction left unmatched. CDR3 protein: CASPSGTGGAKDGYTF. CDR3 in DNA: TGTGCCTCCCCGTCGGGGACAGGGGGCGCGAAAGATGGCTACACCTTC.

The chain has TRBV5-8 and TRBJ1-1; D uncertain. Germline V gene sequence: CDR1 SGHTS, CDR2 YDEGEE. V was clipped by 7 bases and J by 1 base, with 17 bases between them. The CDR3 loop spans 15 amino acids. The CDR3 DNA is TGTGCCAGCTCCCGGGCGGGGTCGGCGAACACTGAAGCTTTCTTT. It codes for CASSRAGSANTEAFF.

This sequence joins TRBV18 and TRBJ1-1; 7 positions match TRBD1. The CDR3 covers 14 residues. J gave up 11 bases and V 4 bases, and 13 bases lay outside the gene matches. Germline V gives CDR1 KGHSH, CDR2 LQKENI. CDR3 residues: CASSRLDRVGEAFF. DNA for the CDR3: TGTGCCAGCTCACGCCTCGACAGGGTTGGAGAGGCTTTCTTT. The complete variable domain, with remaining parts taken from reference TRBV18 and TRBJ1-1, reads NAGVMQNPRHLVRRRGQEARLRCSPMKGHSHVYWYRQLPEEGLKFMVYLQKENIIDESGMPKERFSAEFPKEGPSILRIQQVVRGDSAAYFCASSRLDRVGEAFFGQGTRLTVV.

The genes are TRBV19 and TRBJ2-1, with a weak D call TRBD2 (6 bases). Per germline, CDR1 LNHDA and CDR2 SQIVND (reference sequence). V was clipped by 9 bases and J by 0 bases, with 15 bases between them. The CDR3 consists of 15 residues. The CDR3 reads CASHTDGGSYNEQFF. The DNA of the CDR3 is TGTGCCAGCCACACCGACGGGGGCTCCTACAATGAGCAGTTCTTC. Full variable domain (remainder filled in from reference TRBV19 and TRBJ2-1): DGGITQSPKYLFRKEGQNVTLSCEQNLNHDAMYWYRQDPGQGLRLIYYSQIVNDFQKGDIAEGYSVSREKKESFPLTVTSAQKNPTAFYLCASHTDGGSYNEQFFGPGTRLTVL.

V gene TRBV2 combines with J gene TRBJ1-4; maybe TRBD1 (5 bases). CDR3 length: 13 residues. Germline CDR1 reads SNHLY; CDR2 reads FYNNEI. V was cut by 8 bases and J by 0 bases, with 7 bases left in between. CDR3: CASEGATNEKLFF. The DNA of the CDR3 is TGTGCCAGCGAAGGGGCAACTAATGAAAAACTGTTTTTT. The full variable domain, completed using reference TRBV2 and TRBJ1-4, is EPEVTQTPSHQVTQMGQEVILRCVPISNHLYFYWYRQILGQKVEFLVSFYNNEISEKSEIFDDQFSVERPDGSNFTLKIRSTKLEDSAMYFCASEGATNEKLFFGSGTQLSVL.

The chain employs TRBV5-4 and TRBJ2-7, with D possibly matching TRBD1 (5 bases). The V gene's germline CDR1 is SGHNT and CDR2 YYREEE (reference sequence). This CDR3 comprises 16 residues. Between the trimmed V and J ends, which lost 0 bases and 3 bases, there was a span of 16 bases. CDR3 protein: CASSLAPGLGRYEQYF. DNA of the CDR3: TGTGCCAGCAGCTTGGCTCCAGGGTTGGGCCGCTACGAGCAGTACTTC.

This rearrangement joins TRBV5-4 to TRBJ2-1, with TRBD2 identical over 10 bases. Per germline, CDR1 SGHNT and CDR2 YYREEE (reference sequence). V lost 4 bases, J lost 8 bases, and 9 bases stayed unmatched. This CDR3 is built from 15 residues. The CDR3 loop reads CASSAGLAIKDEQFF. CDR3 DNA sequence: TGTGCCAGCAGCGCGGGACTAGCGATTAAAGATGAGCAGTTCTTC. The full variable domain, completed using reference TRBV5-4 and TRBJ2-1, is ETGVTQSPTHLIKTRGQQVTLRCSSQSGHNTVSWYQQALGQGPQFIFQYYREEENGRGNFPPRFSGLQFPNYSSELNVNALELDDSALYLCASSAGLAIKDEQFFGPGTRLTVL.

This rearrangement joins TRBV19 to TRBJ1-5; D possibly corresponds to TRBD1 (5 bases). Germline V lookup: CDR1 LNHDA, CDR2 SQIVND (reference sequence). The CDR3 totals 15 residues. V was cut by 7 bases and J by 3 bases, with 16 bases left in between. In nucleotides, the CDR3 is TGTGCCAGTACCCCACAGGAGCTCCCCAATCAGCCCCAGCATTTT. Residues: CASTPQELPNQPQHF.

The chain combines TRBV11-2 with TRBJ1-6; the D gene is possibly TRBD1 (5 bases). The CDR3 totals 17 residues. V gave up 0 bases and J gave up 7 bases, with 16 bases separating them. Germline loops: CDR1 SGHAT, CDR2 FQNNGV. CDR3 protein: CASSLDPPRVGNSPLHF. The CDR3 nucleotides read TGTGCCAGCAGCTTAGACCCTCCCAGGGTCGGGAATTCACCCCTCCACTTT.

The chain combines TRBV5-8 with TRBJ2-7; 7 positions match TRBD1. The CDR3 extends over 14 amino acids. Per the germline V gene, CDR1 is SGHTS and CDR2 is YDEGEE. Germline trimming cut 2 bases from V and 7 bases from J; bases unmatched to any gene: 9. The CDR3 loop reads CASSFRSGGREQYF. The CDR3 DNA reads as TGTGCCAGCAGCTTTCGGTCAGGGGGAAGGGAGCAGTACTTC. Full variable domain (remainder filled in from reference TRBV5-8 and TRBJ2-7): EAGVTQSPTHLIKTRGQQATLRCSPISGHTSVYWYQQALGLGLQFLLWYDEGEERNRGNFPPRFSGRQFPNYSSELNVNALELEDSALYLCASSFRSGGREQYFGPGTRLTVT.

The V gene is TRBV7-2, the J gene TRBJ2-1, with D possibly TRBD1 on 5 matching bases. The length of the CDR3 is 17 residues. Trimming pared 7 bases from V and 3 bases from J, leaving 22 bases between. Germline V gene sequence: CDR1 SGHTA, CDR2 FQGNSA. The DNA for the CDR3 is TGTGCCAGCACGCTGACCTCGGGTGGCAGGGTCTACAATGAGCAGTTCTTC. Its translation is CASTLTSGGRVYNEQFF.

J is TRBJ2-5 and V is TRBV5-4, with TRBD1 matching 11 bases. The V segment lost 4 bases and the J segment 9 bases; nucleotides outside the gene matches: 14. The CDR3 sequence is 16 residues long. CDR1 is SGHNT and CDR2 is YYREEE in the germline V gene (reference sequence). The CDR3 region is CASSLGQGAGESAQYF. In DNA, the CDR3 is TGTGCCAGCAGCCTCGGACAGGGGGCGGGCGAGTCTGCCCAGTACTTC.

This rearrangement joins TRBV7-2 to TRBJ1-4; TRBD1 matches 7 bases. The CDR3 is 15 amino acids. CDR1 and CDR2 (germline): SGHTA, FQGNSA. Trimming removed 5 bases from V and 4 bases from J; junction bases left unmatched: 7. CDR3 sequence: CASSAHPGGNEKLFF. CDR3 nucleotides: TGTGCCAGCAGCGCCCATCCAGGGGGTAATGAAAAACTGTTTTTT.

The chain has TRBV27 and TRBJ2-7; 9 nucleotides align to TRBD1. Per germline, CDR1 MNHEY and CDR2 SMNVEV (reference sequence). The CDR3 runs 15 residues. V lost 6 bases to trimming and J lost 2 bases; unmatched junction nucleotides: 8. In DNA, the CDR3 is TGTGCCAGCAGCAACAGGGGGCTCGTAGCCTACGAGCAGTACTTC. As protein: CASSNRGLVAYEQYF.

The chain combines TRBV24-1 with TRBJ2-1; D not certain. The germline CDR1 and CDR2 sequences are KGHDR and SFDVKD. V dropped 5 bases and J dropped 6 bases, with 10 bases sitting between them. The CDR3 covers 13 residues. The DNA for the CDR3 is TGTGCCACCAGTGTATCGGGTAGCAATGAGCAGTTCTTC. Translating gives CATSVSGSNEQFF.

The gene calls are TRBV27 and TRBJ1-1; D is perhaps TRBD1 (6 bases). The CDR3 length is 15 residues. Trimming pared 0 bases from V and 1 base from J, leaving 9 bases between. From germline, CDR1 is MNHEY and CDR2 SMNVEV (reference sequence). The CDR3 here is CASSLSGQSNTEAFF. In DNA, the CDR3 is TGTGCCAGCAGTTTATCAGGACAGTCGAACACTGAAGCTTTCTTT.

This clone was observed once. The chain couples TRBV5-5 to TRBJ1-2, with D tentatively TRBD1 (5 bases). Trimming took off 4 bases at V and 0 bases at J, with 13 bases between the two ends. Per germline, CDR1 SGHKS and CDR2 YYEKEE (reference sequence). The CDR3 is 15 amino acids. CDR3 sequence (DNA): TGTGCCAGCAGCCCTCCGGGGGACGCTAACTATGGCTACACCTTC. This gives the protein CASSPPGDANYGYTF.

The chain uses TRBV30 and TRBJ2-6; no clear D. In germline, CDR1 is GTSNPN, CDR2 SVGIG (reference sequence). The CDR3 is 21 residues long. The V end lost 0 bases, the J end lost 0 bases, and 24 bases lay between the germline ends. CDR3 DNA: TGTGCCTGGAGTGTATTCTTGGGCAGCCTAATTCCCGTCTCTGGGGCCAACGTCCTGACTTTC. Its translation is CAWSVFLGSLIPVSGANVLTF.

The chain has TRBV6-5 and TRBJ1-5, with unresolved D. Trimming removed 6 bases from V and 0 bases from J, with 9 bases in between. The V gene's germline CDR1 is MNHEY and CDR2 SVGAGI. The CDR3 loop spans 14 amino acids. The CDR3 reads CASRARHSNQPQHF. DNA of the CDR3: TGTGCCAGCAGGGCCCGCCATAGCAATCAGCCCCAGCATTTT.